The entry that follows covers one T cell receptor beta chain sequence. Trimming cost V 6 bases and J 6 bases; bases outside gene matches: 7. CDR3 length: 15 amino acids. Germline CDR1 SGHNT, CDR2 YENEEA. The data derive from a study of blood T cell repertoires in COVID-19. The overall study: Acute and convalescent COVID-19 specimens originated in the United States, Italy and Spain. PBMCs, B-cell-depleted T cells, or T cells were the source of the cDNA or gDNA that made up the material.

Source study methods: Amplification of reference gene primers provided the estimated nucleated cell counts. Method: immunoSEQ multiplex PCR; TCRdb's copy keeps in-frame clones and lacks some. The V and J calls and clone size come from that table; D and trimming were worked out from the DNA. The data contain approximately 46,000 clones, 70% to 85% of them singletons. The V gene is TRBV11-3, the J gene TRBJ2-3; 12 nucleotides match TRBD2. The sequenced material came from peripheral blood. The sequence was obtained from a human donor in a cohort sampled during active COVID-19. CDR3 nucleotide sequence: TGTGCCAGCAGTCATCGACTAGCGGGAGCCGATACGCAGTATTTT. Protein: CASSHRLAGADTQYF.